This is a list of T cell receptor beta chains from one sample in a study of identifying expanded T cells in peripheral blood. The data were produced by immunoSEQ multiplex PCR, yet TCRdb's version contains in-frame clones alone and is incomplete. Here the sample spans about 76,000 clones, about four fifths being singletons. Sample: blood. The receptors were gathered from a person aged 18-70 years in good health. Both conserved end residues are part of each CDR3. A D gene is named only where the DNA matches it firmly. Rows give clone size only sometimes, using once, few, many, or a class for an expanded clone.

d_gene: NA; abundance: NA; v_gene: TRBV7-7; j_gene: TRBJ2-2; CDR3nt: TGTGCTAGCAGCGAGCCCTACACCGGGGAGCTGTTTTTT; CDR3aa: CASSEPYTGELFF
d_gene: NA; abundance: NA; v_gene: TRBV5-1; j_gene: TRBJ2-7; CDR3nt: TGCGCCAGCAGCTTGGGACGAAGTAACTACGAGCAGTACTTC; CDR3aa: CASSLGRSNYEQYF
d_gene: NA; abundance: NA; v_gene: TRBV7-2; j_gene: TRBJ1-1; CDR3nt: TGTGCCAGCAGCCCCCGGGTGAACACTGAAGCTTTCTTT; CDR3aa: CASSPRVNTEAFF
d_gene: TRBD1; abundance: once; v_gene: TRBV4-3; j_gene: TRBJ1-2; CDR3nt: TGCGCCAGCAGCCAAGAAGTGGGCAGGGGGGTTCTGGGCTATGGCTACACCTTC; CDR3aa: CASSQEVGRGVLGYGYTF
d_gene: TRBD2; abundance: few; v_gene: TRBV12-5; j_gene: TRBJ2-3; CDR3nt: TGTGCTAGTGGTTTGGTAAGTTGGACTAGCGGGGAGACAACTAGCACAGATACGCAGTATTTT; CDR3aa: CASGLVSWTSGETTSTDTQYF
d_gene: NA; abundance: NA; v_gene: TRBV9; j_gene: TRBJ2-6; CDR3nt: TGTGCCAGCAGCACTCCAGTGAGACACAGCTCTGGGGCCAACGTCCTGACTTTC; CDR3aa: CASSTPVRHSSGANVLTF
d_gene: NA; abundance: once; v_gene: TRBV18; j_gene: TRBJ2-7; CDR3nt: TGTGCCAGCTCACAAGGGGTCCCCTCCTACGAGCAGTACTTC; CDR3aa: CASSQGVPSYEQYF
d_gene: NA; abundance: NA; v_gene: TRBV7-9; j_gene: TRBJ1-1; CDR3nt: TGTGCCAGCAGCTTGTCGGGGGTGAACACTGAAGCTTTCTTT; CDR3aa: CASSLSGVNTEAFF
d_gene: NA; abundance: NA; v_gene: TRBV28; j_gene: TRBJ1-5; CDR3nt: TGTGCCAGCAGCCCCCTCCTCGAAGCGTATAGCAATCAGCCCCAGCATTTT; CDR3aa: CASSPLLEAYSNQPQHF
d_gene: NA; abundance: NA; v_gene: TRBV11-2; j_gene: TRBJ2-7; CDR3nt: TGTGCCAGCAGCCTGGGGGTATACGAGCAGTACTTC; CDR3aa: CASSLGVYEQYF